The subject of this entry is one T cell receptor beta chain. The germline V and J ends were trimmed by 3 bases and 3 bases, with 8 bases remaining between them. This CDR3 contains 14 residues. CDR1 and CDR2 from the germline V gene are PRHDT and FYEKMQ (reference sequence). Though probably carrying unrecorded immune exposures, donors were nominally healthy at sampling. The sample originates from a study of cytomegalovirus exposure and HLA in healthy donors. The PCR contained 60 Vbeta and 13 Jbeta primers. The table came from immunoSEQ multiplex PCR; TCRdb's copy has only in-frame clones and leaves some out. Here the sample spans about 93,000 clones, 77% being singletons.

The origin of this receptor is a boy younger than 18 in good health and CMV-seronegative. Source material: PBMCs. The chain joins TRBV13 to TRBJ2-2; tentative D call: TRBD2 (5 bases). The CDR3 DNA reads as TGTGCCAGCAGCTTGCGGGTGCACACCGGGGAGCTGTTTTTT. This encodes CASSLRVHTGELFF.